These 11 T cell receptor beta chains share one sample of origin, sequenced in a study of shared clonotypes between healthy human individuals. TCRdb keeps only in-frame clones here, not all; method: immunoSEQ multiplex PCR. The repertoire consists of a few hundred thousand clones, with less than 98% occurring once and the leading ten covering 0.045% to 0.07%. Sample: naive CD4+ T cells sorted from blood. Subset: CD45RA+ positively selected. All receptors come from a woman aged 25 to 45 in good health.

V and J are TRBV6-1 and TRBJ1-5; a weak D match, TRBD1 (5 bases). V was pared by 5 bases and J by 4 bases, with 9 bases between. This CDR3 comprises 13 residues. CDR1 is MNHNS, CDR2 SASEGT, per germline. CDR3 loop: CASSFSGNQPQHF. CDR3 DNA: TGTGCCAGCAGTTTTTCAGGGAATCAGCCCCAGCATTTT.

This sequence joins TRBV11-2 and TRBJ2-1; TRBD1 is a possible D gene (6 bases). CDR1 is SGHAT and CDR2 is FQNNGV in the germline V gene. V was cut by 7 bases and J by 4 bases, with 17 bases left in between. The CDR3 is made up of 15 amino acids. The DNA for the CDR3 is TGTGCCAGCACCGTAACAGGGAATCCATACAATGAGCAGTTCTTC. Protein: CASTVTGNPYNEQFF. Combining the CDR3 with reference TRBV11-2 and TRBJ2-1 gives the whole variable domain EAGVAQSPRYKIIEKRQSVAFWCNPISGHATLYWYQQILGQGPKLLIQFQNNGVVDDSQLPKDRFSAERLKGVDSTLKIQPAKLEDSAVYLCASTVTGNPYNEQFFGPGTRLTVL.

This sequence joins TRBV28 and TRBJ1-1; D is undetermined. The CDR3 runs to 12 residues. Germline V gene data show CDR1 as MDHEN and CDR2 as SYDVKM. V was pared by 7 bases and J by 11 bases, with 17 bases between. The DNA for the CDR3 is TGTGCCAGCACCACGAATGGAGGGAGCGCTTTCTTT. Translated, it gives CASTTNGGSAFF.

The CDR3 DNA reads TGTGCCAGTAAGAGTGACAGGGATGTTGGCAATCAGCCCCAGCATTTT. It yields the protein CASKSDRDVGNQPQHF. This chain joins TRBV28 and TRBJ1-5, with 7 bases matching TRBD1. The CDR3 has 16 amino acids. V gave up 9 bases and J gave up 2 bases; unmatched junction bases: 13. Germline assignment: CDR1 MDHEN and CDR2 SYDVKM.

The CDR3 DNA sequence: TGTGCCAGCTCACGGACTAGCGGGGGAAATGAGCAGTTCTTC. Residues: CASSRTSGGNEQFF. The chain recombines TRBV18 with TRBJ2-1; 13 nucleotides agree with TRBD2. This CDR3 contains 14 residues. CDR1 KGHSH and CDR2 LQKENI come from the germline V gene. J lost 7 bases, V lost 4 bases, and 1 base had no gene match.

The J gene is TRBJ2-5, the V gene TRBV5-1, with D maybe TRBD2 (7 bases). The CDR3 is 13 amino acids. Trimming pared 0 bases from V and 6 bases from J, leaving 9 bases between. The germline CDR1 and CDR2 sequences are SGHRS and YFSETQ. The CDR3 DNA reads TGCGCCAGCAGCTTGGCCGGGGGGCAGACCCAGTACTTC. This sequence encodes CASSLAGGQTQYF.

The chain combines TRBV28 with TRBJ2-1; D is uncertain. CDR3 size: 15 residues. The V end was cut by 2 bases, the J end by 10 bases, with 18 bases between. Looked up from germline, CDR1 is MDHEN and CDR2 is SYDVKM. CDR3 nucleotides: TGTGCCAGCAGTTTAGGTGGGCCGGCCGAACGGGAGCAGTTCTTC. It is translated as CASSLGGPAEREQFF.

The genes are TRBV19 and TRBJ2-7, with TRBD2 identical over 8 bases. Germline V gene data show CDR1 as LNHDA and CDR2 as SQIVND (reference sequence). CDR3 length equals 16 residues. V lost 0 bases to trimming and J lost 3 bases; unmatched junction nucleotides: 7. CDR3 residues: CASSIDASGSFYEQYF. CDR3 DNA sequence: TGTGCCAGTAGTATAGATGCCAGCGGGAGCTTCTACGAGCAGTACTTC.

This clone has just one count. The chain has TRBV27 and TRBJ2-4, with D perhaps TRBD2 (6 bases). CDR1 MNHEY and CDR2 SMNVEV come from the germline V gene (reference sequence). The CDR3 covers 14 residues. The germline V and J ends were trimmed by 5 bases and 2 bases, with 10 bases remaining between them. CDR3: CASSAGRTKNIQYF. CDR3 bases: TGTGCCAGCAGTGCAGGGAGGACCAAAAACATTCAGTACTTC.

This clone is a singleton in its sample. The chain combines TRBV28 with TRBJ2-5; no firm D call. Germline loops: CDR1 MDHEN, CDR2 SYDVKM. The CDR3 is 12 residues long. V was clipped by 6 bases and J by 3 bases, with 8 bases between them. In DNA form, the CDR3 reads TGTGCCAGCAGCCGCTCAGAAGAGACCCAGTACTTC. Amino acids: CASSRSEETQYF.

The CDR3 loop is CSAWGDNRGEQFF. The CDR3, as DNA: TGCAGCGCTTGGGGCGACAACCGAGGGGAGCAGTTCTTC. The V and J genes are TRBV29-1 and TRBJ2-1, with D perhaps matching TRBD1 or TRBD2 (5 bases each). The CDR3 has 13 residues. CDR1 is SQVTM and CDR2 is ANQGSEA in the germline V gene. Trimming removed 7 bases from V and 10 bases from J, with 20 bases in between.